Shown below are 28 T cell receptor beta chains from a single sample sequenced in a study of blood T cell repertoires in COVID-19. Sequencing used immunoSEQ multiplex PCR; TCRdb keeps in-frame clones, though not all of them. Of about 30,000 clones in the sample, 85% to 95% were seen once. The specimen sequenced was peripheral blood. Every receptor here comes from a human donor with active COVID-19. The donor label of this sample is uncertain.

This chain joins TRBV5-5 and TRBJ2-7, with a weak D call TRBD1 (8 bases). Germline values: CDR1 SGHKS, CDR2 YYEKEE (reference sequence). CDR3 length: 15 residues. Trimming shortened V by 5 bases and J by 0 bases, and 15 bases separated the two germline ends. The CDR3 DNA reads as TGTGCCAGCAGGTTACAGGGGGGGAGCTCCTACGAGCAGTACTTC. This sequence encodes CASRLQGGSSYEQYF.

J is TRBJ1-2 and V is TRBV19, with TRBD1 as a possible D gene (5 bases). V lost 5 bases, J lost 6 bases, and 13 bases lay in between. CDR1 is LNHDA and CDR2 is SQIVND in the germline V gene (reference sequence). The CDR3 has 13 residues. This chain's CDR3 is CASSLARRDGYTF. The CDR3 DNA reads TGTGCCAGTAGTCTTGCCCGCAGGGATGGCTACACCTTC.

This clone was picked up one time. This sequence joins TRBV9 and TRBJ1-2; TRBD1 aligns across 9 bases. The length of the CDR3 is 20 residues. Germline trimming cut 3 bases from V and 7 bases from J; bases unmatched to any gene: 25. CDR1 and CDR2 from the germline V gene are SGDLS and YYNGEE. For the CDR3, the DNA is TGTGCCAGCAGCGGAGGAATTTTTTCAATTAGGGACAGGGCCCAACGTGGCTACACCTTC. This encodes CASSGGIFSIRDRAQRGYTF.

This chain joins TRBV5-1 and TRBJ2-5; 8 positions match TRBD1. Germline assignment: CDR1 SGHRS and CDR2 YFSETQ. The junction had 7 bases not matched to a gene; V was cut back by 2 bases and J by 1 base. The CDR3 consists of 16 residues. CDR3 in amino acids: CASSFGDRIFQETQYF. Here the CDR3 DNA reads TGCGCCAGCAGCTTTGGGGACAGGATCTTCCAAGAGACCCAGTACTTC.

V and J are TRBV6-5 and TRBJ2-1, with 13 bases fitting TRBD2. The J segment lost 10 bases and the V segment lost 0 bases, leaving 3 bases of the junction unmatched. Germline lookup yields CDR1 MNHEY and CDR2 SVGAGI. The CDR3 is made up of 15 amino acids. Here the CDR3 reads CASSYSGLAGVEQFF. CDR3 coding DNA: TGTGCCAGCAGTTACTCAGGACTAGCGGGAGTGGAGCAGTTCTTC.

V and J are TRBV29-1 and TRBJ1-1, with D unclear. Germline CDR1 SQVTM, CDR2 ANQGSEA. Trimming stripped 4 bases from V and 0 bases from J, with 9 bases between. This CDR3 region has 13 residues. The CDR3 sequence is CSVVRYMNTEAFF. CDR3 coding DNA: TGCAGCGTTGTTCGGTATATGAACACTGAAGCTTTCTTT.

The chain carries TRBV7-2 and TRBJ2-1; weak D call: TRBD1 (5 bases). Germline V gene sequence: CDR1 SGHTA, CDR2 FQGNSA. The length of the CDR3 is 14 residues. Trimming left V 5 bases short and J 2 bases short, with 10 bases between. Here the CDR3 DNA reads TGTGCCAGCAGCCAAACAGGAACCTACAATGAGCAGTTCTTC. It is translated as CASSQTGTYNEQFF. Variable domain in full (rest from reference TRBV7-2 and TRBJ2-1): GAGVSQSPSNKVTEKGKDVELRCDPISGHTALYWYRQSLGQGLEFLIYFQGNSAPDKSGLPSDRFSAERTGGSVSTLTIQRTQQEDSAVYLCASSQTGTYNEQFFGPGTRLTVL.

V usage is TRBV27 and J usage is TRBJ1-5; D not resolved. This CDR3 spans 14 amino acids. CDR1 and CDR2 from the germline V gene are MNHEY and SMNVEV (reference sequence). V was cut by 7 bases and J by 6 bases, with 16 bases left in between. The CDR3 nucleotides are TGTGCCAGCACCCCCCGGGAGGGCGCTCAGCCCCAGCATTTT. This sequence encodes CASTPREGAQPQHF.

There are a few counts of this clone. The chain is built from TRBV12-3 or TRBV12-4 and TRBJ2-7; the match to TRBD1 covers 10 bases. The junction had 6 bases not matched to a gene; V was cut back by 6 bases and J by 10 bases. The CDR3 is made up of 12 amino acids. DNA of the CDR3: TGTGCCAGCAGCCGGGACAGGGGCTTCCAGTACTTC. Its translation: CASSRDRGFQYF.

V is TRBV5-4 and J is TRBJ2-5; D is possibly TRBD2 (5 bases). Looked up from germline, CDR1 is SGHNT and CDR2 is YYREEE (reference sequence). Trimming took 0 bases from V and 5 from J, leaving 11 bases between them. The CDR3 covers 14 residues. CDR3: CASSLVSRDETQYF. CDR3 bases: TGTGCCAGCAGCTTGGTCAGCCGGGATGAGACCCAGTACTTC.

This sequence joins TRBV21-1 and TRBJ1-1; the table's TRBD1 call for D was not verified on the DNA. TRBV21-1 is designated a pseudogene. There are 20 residues in the CDR3. This chain's CDR3 is CASSKVPPRRDRGRDTEAFF. The DNA for the CDR3 is TGTGCCAGCAGCAAAGTGCCTCCTAGACGGGACAGGGGAAGGGACACTGAAGCTTTCTTT.

The V call is TRBV19, the J call TRBJ2-2, with 7 bases identical to TRBD1. V dropped 6 bases and J dropped 2; count of bases not matched to a gene: 6. CDR1 and CDR2 from the germline V gene are LNHDA and SQIVND (reference sequence). The CDR3 runs 15 residues. The CDR3 sequence: CASSHRDRNTGELFF. The DNA of the CDR3 is TGTGCCAGTAGCCACCGGGACAGAAACACCGGGGAGCTGTTTTTT.

The gene calls are TRBV20-1 and TRBJ2-7, with D unclear. This CDR3 is built from 11 residues. Germline loops: CDR1 DFQATT, CDR2 SNEGSKA (reference sequence). Trimming left V 4 bases short and J 2 bases short, with 6 bases between. The CDR3 is CSAIRTYEQYF. The CDR3 DNA follows: TGCAGTGCTATCAGGACCTACGAGCAGTACTTC.

The chain uses TRBV5-5 and TRBJ2-3; D gene uncertain. Trimming stripped 2 bases from V and 2 bases from J, with 9 bases between. Germline V gives CDR1 SGHKS, CDR2 YYEKEE (reference sequence). This CDR3 spans 14 amino acids. The CDR3: CASSFDTNTDTQYF. DNA for the CDR3: TGTGCCAGCAGCTTTGACACGAACACAGATACGCAGTATTTT.

The chain employs TRBV7-2 and TRBJ2-3; no clear D. The CDR3 spans 14 residues. Trimming removed 1 base from V and 3 bases from J, with 8 bases in between. Germline V gene sequence: CDR1 SGHTA, CDR2 FQGNSA. This chain's CDR3 is CASSLGSRTDTQYF. CDR3 DNA: TGTGCCAGCAGCTTAGGTTCCAGAACAGATACGCAGTATTTT.

The rearrangement uses TRBV30 and TRBJ1-2, with 10 bases matching TRBD1. Germline trimming cut 2 bases from V and 5 bases from J; bases unmatched to any gene: 2. This CDR3 has 13 residues. Germline values: CDR1 GTSNPN, CDR2 SVGIG (reference sequence). CDR3 DNA: TGTGCCTGGAGTAAGGGACAGGGGTATGGCTACACCTTC. The encoded protein is CAWSKGQGYGYTF.

The chain has TRBV19 and TRBJ1-5, with 7 bases fitting TRBD1. With V trimmed by 2 bases and J by 8 bases, 12 bases remained unmatched. Per germline, CDR1 LNHDA and CDR2 SQIVND (reference sequence). This CDR3 comprises 16 residues. For the CDR3, the DNA is TGTGCCAGTAGTATAAGGCCGCCACAGGGGTCGAAGCCCCAGCATTTT. Translating gives CASSIRPPQGSKPQHF.

The chain combines TRBV7-8 with TRBJ2-7; no clear D gene. CDR1 SGHVS and CDR2 FQNEAQ come from the germline V gene. Trimming left V 2 bases short and J 3 bases short, with 11 bases between. CDR3 length: 14 residues. CDR3: CASSLNARFYEQYF. The CDR3 DNA reads as TGTGCCAGCAGCTTAAATGCCAGATTCTACGAGCAGTACTTC.

The CDR3 region is CASSRGQTNTGELFF. CDR3 bases: TGTGCCAGCAGCCGAGGACAGACGAACACCGGGGAGCTGTTTTTT. This rearrangement joins TRBV14 to TRBJ2-2, with a tentative D call TRBD1 (6 bases). Between the trimmed V and J ends, which lost 4 bases and 0 bases, there was a span of 9 bases. Germline V gives CDR1 SGHDN, CDR2 FVKESK. The CDR3 runs 15 residues. Looking up the rest from reference TRBV14 and TRBJ2-2 gives the full variable domain: EAGVTQFPSHSVIEKGQTVTLRCDPISGHDNLYWYRRVMGKEIKFLLHFVKESKQDESGMPNNRFLAERTGGTYSTLKVQPAELEDSGVYFCASSRGQTNTGELFFGEGSRLTVL.

The CDR3 DNA follows: TGTGCCAGCAGCTTAGCGGAGGTAGCGGGGGGGCCAGATACGCAGTATTTT. Amino acid sequence: CASSLAEVAGGPDTQYF. The V and J genes are TRBV7-9 and TRBJ2-3, with 11 bases lining up with TRBD2. Trimming took 0 bases from V and 4 from J; bases not matched to a gene: 6. The CDR3 is 17 amino acids. Germline V gene sequence: CDR1 SEHNR, CDR2 FQNEAQ (reference sequence).

This clone appeared once. The J gene is TRBJ2-7, the V gene TRBV1; TRBD2, the D gene given by the table, was not confirmed from the DNA. TRBV1 is tagged as a pseudogene. CDR3 length equals 20 residues. Here the CDR3 DNA reads TGCACCAGCAGCCAAGATCCTGAGCGGGAGAAAAATCACTGGGCTAAAGAGCAGTACTTC. Residues: CTSSQDPEREKNHWAKEQYF.

The chain links TRBV2 to TRBJ1-5, with D possibly being TRBD1 (5 bases). CDR1 SNHLY and CDR2 FYNNEI come from the germline V gene. V dropped 3 bases and J dropped 4 bases, with 7 bases sitting between them. The CDR3 consists of 13 residues. The CDR3 DNA sequence: TGTGCCAGCAGTGATGACAGAAATCAGCCCCAGCATTTT. Translating it yields CASSDDRNQPQHF.

The chain joins TRBV9 to TRBJ2-7; TRBD1 is a possible D gene (5 bases). The V end was cut by 0 bases, the J end by 7 bases, with 29 bases between. Per germline, CDR1 SGDLS and CDR2 YYNGEE. This CDR3 comprises 19 residues. The CDR3 loop is CASSVAGPRSDQYQGEQYF. The CDR3 coding sequence is TGTGCCAGCAGCGTAGCAGGCCCCCGATCTGACCAATATCAGGGTGAGCAGTACTTC.

The chain couples TRBV7-8 to TRBJ2-1; 13 nucleotides line up with TRBD2. The CDR3 contains 13 residues. Trimming at V came to 10 bases and at J to 6 bases, leaving 3 bases not matched to a gene. In germline, CDR1 is SGHVS, CDR2 FQNEAQ. The CDR3 coding sequence is TGTGCCACCCGACTAGCGGGAGGCAATGAGCAGTTCTTC. It codes for CATRLAGGNEQFF.

CDR3 region: CAISVIGSRASYEQYF. The CDR3 DNA follows: TGTGCCATCAGTGTGATAGGGAGTCGGGCATCCTACGAGCAGTACTTC. The genes are TRBV10-3 and TRBJ2-7, with D maybe TRBD2 (5 bases). There are 16 residues in the CDR3. Trimming left V 4 bases short and J 1 base short, with 17 bases between. Looked up from germline, CDR1 is ENHRY and CDR2 is SYGVKD.

The V gene is TRBV6-5, the J gene TRBJ2-1, with D perhaps TRBD2 (5 bases). The CDR3 loop spans 14 amino acids. The germline V gene has CDR1 MNHEY and CDR2 SVGAGI. V was cut by 5 bases and J by 8 bases, with 16 bases left in between. Written as DNA, the CDR3 is TGTGCCAGCAGTCGCCGGGGAAGCGACCATGAGCAGTTCTTC. It translates to CASSRRGSDHEQFF.

The chain is built from TRBV2 and TRBJ1-5; D is possibly TRBD1 (6 bases). V dropped 3 bases and J dropped 2 bases, with 17 bases sitting between them. The CDR3 runs to 17 residues. From germline, CDR1 is SNHLY and CDR2 FYNNEI. This CDR3 is CASSEGAGYIGNQPQHF. CDR3 nucleotides: TGTGCCAGCAGTGAGGGGGCCGGATATATTGGCAATCAGCCCCAGCATTTT.

This chain links TRBV5-4 with TRBJ1-2, with 8 bases aligning to TRBD1. The CDR3 is 14 amino acids. J lost 7 bases, V lost 3 bases, and 8 bases had no gene match. Germline V CDR1 and CDR2: SGHNT, YYREEE (reference sequence). CDR3: CASSSPRTGSGYTF. As DNA, the CDR3 is TGTGCCAGCAGCTCCCCTAGGACAGGGTCTGGCTACACCTTC. Full variable domain (missing parts from reference TRBV5-4 and TRBJ1-2): ETGVTQSPTHLIKTRGQQVTLRCSSQSGHNTVSWYQQALGQGPQFIFQYYREEENGRGNFPPRFSGLQFPNYSSELNVNALELDDSALYLCASSSPRTGSGYTFGSGTRLTVV.